The following is a TCR beta chain sequence with its context. After removal of 1 base from V and 12 bases from J, the junction contained 8 bases not matched to a gene. Germline CDR1 is KGHSH and CDR2 is LQKENI. This CDR3 has 14 amino acids. The record originates from a study of blood T cell repertoires in COVID-19. Study background: Sample material is recorded as cDNA or gDNA derived from T cells, B-cell-depleted T cells, or PBMCs.

Here immunoSEQ multiplex PCR was the method, and the copy in TCRdb shows in-frame clones only, minus some. The table lists over 45,000 clones, about nine tenths of them singletons. The sequence came from a man aged 65 to 79 with acute or convalescent COVID-19. The material sequenced was peripheral blood. The chain has TRBV18 and TRBJ2-1; 8 bases align to TRBD2. This CDR3 reads CASSPRPEAGAQFF. CDR3 coding DNA: TGTGCCAGCTCACCACGCCCCGAAGCGGGGGCGCAGTTCTTC.